This is a list of T cell receptor beta chains from one sample in a study of blood T cell repertoires in COVID-19. Method: immunoSEQ multiplex PCR; TCRdb's copy keeps in-frame clones and lacks some. The sample includes some 90,000 clones, about 89% of them seen just once. Sequenced sample: peripheral blood. The receptor source for this set is a woman between 45 and 65 years old in a cohort sampled during active COVID-19. The CDR3 runs from the conserved cysteine through the conserved F or W. Fields, in order: CDR3 length, clone size, V gene, J gene, D gene, CDR3 protein, CDR3 DNA. The D gene is left open where the match is weak. The size of a clone is reported for some rows only, either as once, few or many, or as a class for expanded clones.

cdr3_length: 17
clone_size: .
v_call: TRBV3-1/TRBV3-2
j_call: TRBJ2-5
d_call: TRBD2
cdr3_aa: CASSQRRLAGGQETQYF
cdr3_nt: TGTGCCAGCAGCCAACGCCGACTAGCGGGAGGCCAAGAGACCCAGTACTTC

cdr3_length: 14
clone_size: .
v_call: TRBV3-1/TRBV3-2
j_call: TRBJ2-2
d_call: .
cdr3_aa: CASSPPVDTGELFF
cdr3_nt: TGTGCCAGCAGCCCCCCAGTGGACACCGGGGAGCTGTTTTTT

cdr3_length: 14
clone_size: .
v_call: TRBV15
j_call: TRBJ2-5
d_call: .
cdr3_aa: CATSLRTDQETQYF
cdr3_nt: TGTGCCACCAGCCTACGGACAGACCAAGAGACCCAGTACTTC

cdr3_length: 17
clone_size: .
v_call: TRBV24-1
j_call: TRBJ2-6
d_call: .
cdr3_aa: CATSDRGRGPGANVLTF
cdr3_nt: TGTGCCACCAGTGATCGTGGCAGGGGCCCTGGGGCCAACGTCCTGACTTTC

cdr3_length: 13
clone_size: .
v_call: TRBV3-1/TRBV3-2
j_call: TRBJ1-2
d_call: TRBD1
cdr3_aa: CASREQGDYGYTF
cdr3_nt: TGTGCCAGCAGGGAACAGGGGGACTATGGCTACACCTTT

cdr3_length: 15
clone_size: .
v_call: TRBV7-3
j_call: TRBJ2-1
d_call: TRBD2
cdr3_aa: CASSPTAGGPNEQFF
cdr3_nt: TGTGCCAGCAGCCCAACAGCGGGAGGGCCTAACGAGCAGTTCTTC

cdr3_length: 14
clone_size: .
v_call: TRBV19
j_call: TRBJ2-1
d_call: TRBD1
cdr3_aa: CASSSRDRNNEQFF
cdr3_nt: TGTGCCAGTAGTTCGAGGGACAGAAACAATGAGCAGTTCTTC

cdr3_length: 15
clone_size: once
v_call: TRBV6-2/TRBV6-3
j_call: TRBJ1-6
d_call: .
cdr3_aa: CASSYLQGGNSPLHF
cdr3_nt: TGTGCCAGCAGTTACCTACAGGGCGGTAATTCACCCCTCCACTTT

cdr3_length: 15
clone_size: .
v_call: TRBV7-2
j_call: TRBJ1-5
d_call: .
cdr3_aa: CASSLFWGGNQPQHF
cdr3_nt: TGTGCCAGCAGCTTATTCTGGGGGGGCAATCAGCCCCAGCATTTT

cdr3_length: 14
clone_size: .
v_call: TRBV19
j_call: TRBJ2-4
d_call: .
cdr3_aa: CASSKQGPRNIQYF
cdr3_nt: TGTGCCAGTAGTAAACAGGGACCTAGGAACATTCAGTACTTC

cdr3_length: 13
clone_size: .
v_call: TRBV12-3/TRBV12-4
j_call: TRBJ1-5
d_call: .
cdr3_aa: CASSLGTAAPQHF
cdr3_nt: TGTGCCAGCAGCCTCGGAACAGCCGCGCCCCAGCATTTT

cdr3_length: 13
clone_size: .
v_call: TRBV11-3
j_call: TRBJ2-1
d_call: .
cdr3_aa: CASSLSQNNEQFF
cdr3_nt: TGTGCCAGCAGCTTAAGTCAGAACAATGAGCAGTTCTTC

cdr3_length: 14
clone_size: .
v_call: TRBV7-9
j_call: TRBJ2-1
d_call: .
cdr3_aa: CASRAGAGAWEQFF
cdr3_nt: TGTGCCAGCAGGGCCGGGGCGGGGGCTTGGGAGCAGTTCTTC

cdr3_length: 15
clone_size: .
v_call: TRBV18
j_call: TRBJ2-4
d_call: .
cdr3_aa: CASSPRGSGNNIQYF
cdr3_nt: TGTGCCAGCTCACCCCGGGGGTCGGGAAATAACATTCAGTACTTC

cdr3_length: 18
clone_size: once
v_call: TRBV27
j_call: TRBJ1-4
d_call: .
cdr3_aa: CASSSLTRRQVGNEKLFF
cdr3_nt: TGTGCCAGCAGCTCTCTCACTCGCCGACAGGTCGGGAATGAAAAACTGTTTTTT

cdr3_length: 13
clone_size: .
v_call: TRBV7-9
j_call: TRBJ2-4
d_call: TRBD1
cdr3_aa: CASSRPGQDIQYF
cdr3_nt: TGTGCCAGCAGCAGGCCGGGACAGGACATTCAGTACTTC

cdr3_length: 14
clone_size: .
v_call: TRBV5-8
j_call: TRBJ2-7
d_call: .
cdr3_aa: CASTPQALSYEQYF
cdr3_nt: TGTGCCAGCACTCCCCAGGCTCTATCCTACGAGCAGTACTTC

cdr3_length: 16
clone_size: .
v_call: TRBV18
j_call: TRBJ2-1
d_call: TRBD1
cdr3_aa: CASSPAGPGTGNEQFF
cdr3_nt: TGTGCCAGCTCACCGGCGGGACCCGGGACAGGAAATGAGCAGTTCTTC

cdr3_length: 18
clone_size: .
v_call: TRBV4-2
j_call: TRBJ1-4
d_call: TRBD1
cdr3_aa: CASRTIGGRQGGMKRLFF
cdr3_nt: TGTGCCAGCAGAACAATAGGGGGGCGACAGGGTGGAATGAAAAGACTGTTTTTT

cdr3_length: 16
clone_size: .
v_call: TRBV5-6
j_call: TRBJ2-1
d_call: TRBD2
cdr3_aa: CASSSLTSGFDNEQFF
cdr3_nt: TGTGCCAGCAGCAGCTTAACTAGCGGGTTTGACAATGAGCAGTTCTTC

cdr3_length: 13
clone_size: .
v_call: TRBV6-5
j_call: TRBJ2-3
d_call: .
cdr3_aa: CASSTPAADTQYF
cdr3_nt: TGTGCCAGCAGTACCCCGGCGGCAGATACGCAGTATTTT

cdr3_length: 15
clone_size: .
v_call: TRBV19
j_call: TRBJ1-2
d_call: TRBD1
cdr3_aa: CASVGGQGAGYGYTF
cdr3_nt: TGTGCCAGCGTAGGGGGACAGGGGGCAGGTTATGGCTACACCTTC

cdr3_length: 15
clone_size: once
v_call: TRBV25-1
j_call: TRBJ1-3
d_call: TRBD1
cdr3_aa: CASSEPGGRRNTIYF
cdr3_nt: TGTGCCAGCAGTGAACCAGGGGGTCGAAGAAACACCATATATTTT

cdr3_length: 14
clone_size: .
v_call: TRBV28
j_call: TRBJ2-7
d_call: .
cdr3_aa: CASSSASPNYEQYF
cdr3_nt: TGTGCCAGCAGTTCTGCTAGCCCGAACTACGAGCAGTACTTC

cdr3_length: 17
clone_size: .
v_call: TRBV7-9
j_call: TRBJ2-7
d_call: .
cdr3_aa: CASSPPVHRDTRYEQYF
cdr3_nt: TGTGCCAGCAGCCCTCCCGTGCACCGGGACACCCGTTACGAGCAGTACTTC

cdr3_length: 16
clone_size: many
v_call: TRBV2
j_call: TRBJ1-5
d_call: .
cdr3_aa: CASSESWAKNNQPQHF
cdr3_nt: TGTGCCAGCAGTGAATCGTGGGCAAAGAACAATCAGCCCCAGCATTTT

cdr3_length: 16
clone_size: .
v_call: TRBV4-1
j_call: TRBJ2-5
d_call: TRBD1
cdr3_aa: CASSLIQGATRETQYF
cdr3_nt: TGCGCCAGCAGCCTAATACAGGGGGCCACGAGAGAGACCCAGTACTTC

cdr3_length: 14
clone_size: .
v_call: TRBV27
j_call: TRBJ1-5
d_call: TRBD1
cdr3_aa: CASSFTGGGQPQHF
cdr3_nt: TGTGCCAGCAGTTTTACAGGGGGTGGTCAGCCCCAGCATTTT

cdr3_length: 17
clone_size: .
v_call: TRBV18
j_call: TRBJ2-2
d_call: .
cdr3_aa: CASSPPGARANTGELFF
cdr3_nt: TGTGCCAGCTCACCCCCAGGGGCGAGGGCGAACACCGGGGAGCTGTTTTTT

cdr3_length: 15
clone_size: .
v_call: TRBV3-1/TRBV3-2
j_call: TRBJ1-1
d_call: TRBD1
cdr3_aa: CASSLRQGGATEAFF
cdr3_nt: TGTGCCAGCAGCCTGCGACAGGGGGGAGCCACTGAAGCTTTCTTT

cdr3_length: 13
clone_size: .
v_call: TRBV5-6
j_call: TRBJ1-2
d_call: .
cdr3_aa: CASSTIGGEGYTF
cdr3_nt: TGTGCCAGCAGCACAATAGGGGGGGAAGGCTACACCTTC

cdr3_length: 17
clone_size: .
v_call: TRBV6-2/TRBV6-3
j_call: TRBJ2-3
d_call: TRBD2
cdr3_aa: CASSYPGTSGSTDTQYF
cdr3_nt: TGTGCCAGCAGTTACCCCGGCACTAGCGGGAGCACAGATACGCAGTATTTT

cdr3_length: 16
clone_size: .
v_call: TRBV7-6
j_call: TRBJ1-1
d_call: .
cdr3_aa: CASSLMDQGLNTEAFF
cdr3_nt: TGTGCCAGCAGCTTAATGGATCAGGGGCTGAACACTGAAGCTTTCTTT

cdr3_length: 13
clone_size: .
v_call: TRBV29-1
j_call: TRBJ2-2
d_call: .
cdr3_aa: CSVDRGNTGELFF
cdr3_nt: TGCAGCGTTGACAGGGGGAACACCGGGGAGCTGTTTTTT

cdr3_length: 13
clone_size: .
v_call: TRBV5-1
j_call: TRBJ2-1
d_call: TRBD2
cdr3_aa: CASSYGTSPEQFF
cdr3_nt: TGCGCCAGCAGCTACGGGACTAGCCCTGAGCAGTTCTTC

cdr3_length: 13
clone_size: .
v_call: TRBV6-6
j_call: TRBJ1-1
d_call: TRBD1
cdr3_aa: CASSYDRTGEAFF
cdr3_nt: TGTGCCAGCAGTTACGACAGGACAGGTGAAGCTTTCTTT

cdr3_length: 15
clone_size: .
v_call: TRBV7-7
j_call: TRBJ1-1
d_call: .
cdr3_aa: CASSSTLTSHTEAFF
cdr3_nt: TGTGCTAGCAGCTCGACTTTGACGAGTCACACTGAAGCTTTCTTT

cdr3_length: 17
clone_size: .
v_call: TRBV10-3
j_call: TRBJ2-1
d_call: .
cdr3_aa: CAISEVERSDSYNEQFF
cdr3_nt: TGTGCCATCAGTGAGGTGGAGCGGTCAGACTCCTACAATGAGCAGTTCTTC

cdr3_length: 13
clone_size: .
v_call: TRBV6-6
j_call: TRBJ1-1
d_call: .
cdr3_aa: CASSHTGNTEAFF
cdr3_nt: TGTGCCAGCAGCCACACAGGTAACACTGAAGCTTTCTTT

cdr3_length: 13
clone_size: .
v_call: TRBV5-1
j_call: TRBJ1-3
d_call: .
cdr3_aa: CASSLGQGDTIYF
cdr3_nt: TGCGCCAGCAGCTTAGGACAAGGAGACACCATATATTTT

cdr3_length: 18
clone_size: .
v_call: TRBV7-9
j_call: TRBJ2-3
d_call: TRBD2
cdr3_aa: CASSSDFLTSGSTDTQYF
cdr3_nt: TGTGCCAGCAGCTCCGATTTTCTTACTAGCGGGAGCACAGATACGCAGTATTTT